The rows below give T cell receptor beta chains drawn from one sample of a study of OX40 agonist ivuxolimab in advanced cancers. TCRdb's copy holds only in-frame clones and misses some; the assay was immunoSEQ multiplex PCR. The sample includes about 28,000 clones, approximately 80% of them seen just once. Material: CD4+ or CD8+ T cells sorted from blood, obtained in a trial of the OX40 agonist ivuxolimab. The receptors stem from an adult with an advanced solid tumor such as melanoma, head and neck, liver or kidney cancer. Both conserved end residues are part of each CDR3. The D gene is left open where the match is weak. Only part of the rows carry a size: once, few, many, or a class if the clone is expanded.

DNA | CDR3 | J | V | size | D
TGTGCCAGCAGGGGACAGGGGGCTGGTTATGGGACCCAGTACTTC | CASRGQGAGYGTQYF | TRBJ2-5 | TRBV6-5 | few | TRBD1
TGTGCCAGCAGTTATGGGGGACAGGGGGCGAACGAGCAGTACTTC | CASSYGGQGANEQYF | TRBJ2-7 | TRBV27 | once | TRBD1
TGTGCCAGCAGCCCTTCTCGACAGGGGTTGTTTGCAGATACGCAGTATTTT | CASSPSRQGLFADTQYF | TRBJ2-3 | TRBV7-9 | NA | TRBD1
TGTGCCAGCAGTGAATTAGTAGGGTCCACCGGGGAGCTGTTTTTT | CASSELVGSTGELFF | TRBJ2-2 | TRBV25-1 | NA | NA
TGTGCCAGCTTAGGTGACGGGAATTCACCCCTCCACTTT | CASLGDGNSPLHF | TRBJ1-6 | TRBV11-2 | NA | NA
TGTGCCAGCAGCTTAGAGGGGACACAAGGAAACACCATATATTTT | CASSLEGTQGNTIYF | TRBJ1-3 | TRBV11-2 | NA | NA
TGTGCCAGCAGCTTAGGTGGGATAGCCGGGGAGCTGTTTTTT | CASSLGGIAGELFF | TRBJ2-2 | TRBV7-7 | NA | NA
TGTGCCAGCAGCTCTCAGAGCAATCAGCCCCAGCATTTT | CASSSQSNQPQHF | TRBJ1-5 | TRBV27 | NA | NA
TGTGCCAGCAGGGCCGGGACTAGCAATGAGCAGTTCTTC | CASRAGTSNEQFF | TRBJ2-1 | TRBV5-4 | NA | TRBD2
TGTGCCAGCAGCTTGGGACTAGCGGGGGTTGCTAGCACAGATACGCAGTATTTT | CASSLGLAGVASTDTQYF | TRBJ2-3 | TRBV7-8 | NA | TRBD2
TGTGCCAGCAGACCGACCGGGTGGGACACTGAAGCTTTCTTT | CASRPTGWDTEAFF | TRBJ1-1 | TRBV7-2 | NA | NA
TGTGCCAGCAGCACCAACCTAGCGGGGGAGAAAGAGACCCAGTACTTC | CASSTNLAGEKETQYF | TRBJ2-5 | TRBV7-9 | NA | TRBD2
TGTGCCAGCAGTATCCTAGCGGGGGGGACCGAGCAGTTCTTC | CASSILAGGTEQFF | TRBJ2-1 | TRBV27 | few | TRBD2
TGTGCCAGCAGTGAAACAGAATACAATGAGCAGTTCTTC | CASSETEYNEQFF | TRBJ2-1 | TRBV6-4 | NA | NA
TGTGCCAGCAGTGCTAGCGGGGGGGCAGATACGCAGTATTTT | CASSASGGADTQYF | TRBJ2-3 | TRBV6-4 | NA | TRBD2
TGTGCCAGCAGTCCGCCTGGGACGGCTTCACCCCTCCACTTT | CASSPPGTASPLHF | TRBJ1-6 | TRBV6-6 | NA | NA
TGTGCCAGCAGCCCCGGGGGGACATTGGACAATGAGCAGTTCTTC | CASSPGGTLDNEQFF | TRBJ2-1 | TRBV9 | NA | NA
TGTGCCAGCAGCCAATCATTTGGGAGGAGGGGCGCCGAGAGTGTGAACACTGAAGCTTTCTTT | CASSQSFGRRGAESVNTEAFF | TRBJ1-1 | TRBV4-2 | NA | NA
TGTGCCAGCAGTTCGACCTACTCCTACGAGCAGTACTTC | CASSSTYSYEQYF | TRBJ2-7 | TRBV6-5 | NA | NA
TGTGCCAGCAAGGACAGGGTAATAAATGGCTACACCTTC | CASKDRVINGYTF | TRBJ1-2 | TRBV6-1 | once | TRBD1
TGTGCCAGCAGTTTCGGGGCCCATTATCGGGAGACCCAGTACTTC | CASSFGAHYRETQYF | TRBJ2-5 | TRBV27 | NA | NA
TGTGCCAGCAGCTTGGGGTTTGAGACCCAGTACTTC | CASSLGFETQYF | TRBJ2-5 | TRBV5-6 | NA | NA
TGTGCCAGCAGTGAATACAGGGGCGGAGAGACCCAGTACTTC | CASSEYRGGETQYF | TRBJ2-5 | TRBV25-1 | NA | NA
TGTGCCAGCAGCGCCTTTACGGGGGGGCCGGCGGAGACCCAGTACTTC | CASSAFTGGPAETQYF | TRBJ2-5 | TRBV9 | NA | TRBD2
TGTGCCAGCACCCAGAACATTGGCTACACCTTC | CASTQNIGYTF | TRBJ1-2 | TRBV7-3 | NA | NA
TGTGCCAGTAGTGATAGCGGGATTTCCTACAATGAGCAGTTCTTC | CASSDSGISYNEQFF | TRBJ2-1 | TRBV19 | NA | TRBD2
TGCAGCGTTGAAGATCTAGAACAGGGGGTTTACGAGCAGTACTTC | CSVEDLEQGVYEQYF | TRBJ2-7 | TRBV29-1 | NA | TRBD1
TGTGCCAGCAGTCAGCCGGAGGGGCGCGGGTATGGCTACACCTTC | CASSQPEGRGYGYTF | TRBJ1-2 | TRBV6-1 | NA | NA
TGTGCCAGTTCCTACGGGGACACCGGGGAGCTGTTTTTT | CASSYGDTGELFF | TRBJ2-2 | TRBV19 | NA | NA
TGCGCCAGCAGCCAGGCTTATGGAGCGGGGGGTGAGCAGTTCTTC | CASSQAYGAGGEQFF | TRBJ2-1 | TRBV4-3 | NA | TRBD2
TGTGCCAGCAGTGTTTTGGGGAACGAGCAGTACTTC | CASSVLGNEQYF | TRBJ2-7 | TRBV6-5 | NA | NA
TGTGCCAGCAGCTTATTTACGGAGGGGGTATACTTTGAGCAGTTCTTC | CASSLFTEGVYFEQFF | TRBJ2-1 | TRBV13 | NA | NA
TGTGCCAGCAGTGACGGGAGGGACACAAACACCGGGGAGCTGTTTTTT | CASSDGRDTNTGELFF | TRBJ2-2 | TRBV2 | NA | TRBD2
TGTGCCAGCAGCTCACGGGGGTCTGGCGGGGGGCTCACAGATACGCAGTATTTT | CASSSRGSGGGLTDTQYF | TRBJ2-3 | TRBV11-2 | NA | TRBD2
TGTGCCAGCAGTTACCTGGACCCGCCGGGCTACACCTTC | CASSYLDPPGYTF | TRBJ1-2 | TRBV6-6 | NA | NA
TGTGCCAGTAGTATCGGTGCGGGACTAGCCGGAAGCTCCTACGAGCAGTACTTC | CASSIGAGLAGSSYEQYF | TRBJ2-7 | TRBV19 | NA | TRBD2
TGTGCCAGCAGCTCCTGGGACAGTCTCAATCCTTACACCGGGGAGCTGTTTTTT | CASSSWDSLNPYTGELFF | TRBJ2-2 | TRBV21-1 | NA | NA
TGTGCCAGCACGATTGGGAACGGTTTTAACTATGGCTACACCTTC | CASTIGNGFNYGYTF | TRBJ1-2 | TRBV9 | NA | NA
TGCGCCAGCAGCGCCTCGACCGGGACCTACGAGCAGTACTTC | CASSASTGTYEQYF | TRBJ2-7 | TRBV4-3 | NA | NA
TGCGCCAGCAGCCAAGATGGGCCGGGAGGGCCCGAGACCCAGTACTTC | CASSQDGPGGPETQYF | TRBJ2-5 | TRBV4-3 | NA | TRBD2
TGTGCCAGTACAGCCCTCCTAGGGTCTGCCTATGGCTACACCTTC | CASTALLGSAYGYTF | TRBJ1-2 | TRBV19 | once | NA
TGTGCCAGCAGCTTTGTAAGCGGGGGGAAGGATGAGCAGTTCTTC | CASSFVSGGKDEQFF | TRBJ2-1 | TRBV7-9 | NA | TRBD2
TGTGCCAGCAGCTTAGGGGGACAGGGGAACACTGAAGCTTTCTTT | CASSLGGQGNTEAFF | TRBJ1-1 | TRBV7-6 | NA | TRBD1
TGTGCCAGCAGCTTAGACGTTACAGGGGTAATCTACGAGCAGTACTTC | CASSLDVTGVIYEQYF | TRBJ2-7 | TRBV11-3 | NA | TRBD1
TGCGCCAGCAGCCAAGATTCAGTCTATGAGCAGTTCTTC | CASSQDSVYEQFF | TRBJ2-1 | TRBV4-3 | NA | NA
TGTGCCAGCAGCTCCGGCGGGACATACACCGGGGAGCTGTTTTTT | CASSSGGTYTGELFF | TRBJ2-2 | TRBV28 | NA | NA
TGTGCCACCAAGGGGACAGGGGGCTTCGCCGAAAAACTGTTTTTT | CATKGTGGFAEKLFF | TRBJ1-4 | TRBV2 | NA | TRBD1
TGTGCCAGCAGTGCATTCTCGAACACCGGGGAGCTGTTTTTT | CASSAFSNTGELFF | TRBJ2-2 | TRBV6-5 | NA | NA
TGTGCCAGCTCACCGCCGGGACAGGGGGTGAGAAATCAGCCCCAGCATTTT | CASSPPGQGVRNQPQHF | TRBJ1-5 | TRBV18 | NA | TRBD1
TGTGCCAGCAGTTATAACTACGGTTACGAGCAGTACTTC | CASSYNYGYEQYF | TRBJ2-7 | TRBV6-1 | NA | NA
TGCGCCAGCAGCCAAGCCAGGGACTGGAATCAGCCCCAGCATTTT | CASSQARDWNQPQHF | TRBJ1-5 | TRBV4-3 | NA | NA
TGTGCCAGCAGTTACACCCCAACATCAAAAGGCACTGAAGCTTTCTTT | CASSYTPTSKGTEAFF | TRBJ1-1 | TRBV6-6 | NA | NA
TGTGCCAGCAGCCCCGGGACAGGGCGTGATGAGCAGTTCTTC | CASSPGTGRDEQFF | TRBJ2-1 | TRBV13 | NA | TRBD1
TGTGCCAGCAGCTTGGCGGACTATGGCTACACCTTC | CASSLADYGYTF | TRBJ1-2 | TRBV7-8 | once | NA
TGTGCCAGTAGTATCGGAGTCTGGGCTGAAGCTTTCTTT | CASSIGVWAEAFF | TRBJ1-1 | TRBV19 | NA | NA
TGTGCCTGGACTAGCGGGGAGAGCACAGATACGCAGTATTTT | CAWTSGESTDTQYF | TRBJ2-3 | TRBV30 | NA | TRBD2
TGTGCCAGCAGCTTAGGGACGGGGGGCAACTATGGCTACACCTTC | CASSLGTGGNYGYTF | TRBJ1-2 | TRBV7-2 | NA | NA
TGCGCCAGCAGCCAAGATGGGGAGGGAATTCAAGAGACCCAGTACTTC | CASSQDGEGIQETQYF | TRBJ2-5 | TRBV4-3 | few | TRBD2